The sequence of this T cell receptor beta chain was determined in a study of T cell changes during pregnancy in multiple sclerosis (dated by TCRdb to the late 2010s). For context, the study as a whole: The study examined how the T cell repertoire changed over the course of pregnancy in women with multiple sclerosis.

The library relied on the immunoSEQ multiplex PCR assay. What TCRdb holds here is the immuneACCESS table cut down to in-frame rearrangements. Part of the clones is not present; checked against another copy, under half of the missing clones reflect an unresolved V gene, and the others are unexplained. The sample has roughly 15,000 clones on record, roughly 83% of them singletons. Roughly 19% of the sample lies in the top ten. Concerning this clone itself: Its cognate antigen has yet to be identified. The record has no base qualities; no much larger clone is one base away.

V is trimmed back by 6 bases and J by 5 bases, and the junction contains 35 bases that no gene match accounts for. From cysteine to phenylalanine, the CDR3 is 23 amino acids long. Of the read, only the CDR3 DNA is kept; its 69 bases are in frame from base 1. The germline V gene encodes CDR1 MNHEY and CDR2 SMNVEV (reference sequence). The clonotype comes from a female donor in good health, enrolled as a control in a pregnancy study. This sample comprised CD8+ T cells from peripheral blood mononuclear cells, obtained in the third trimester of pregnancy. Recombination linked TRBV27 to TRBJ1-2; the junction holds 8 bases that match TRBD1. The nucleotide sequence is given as TGTGCCAGCAGCTACCACGGGCGGCAGGGGGCGAAGGGGGACTGGCGGCCACCTTATGGCTACACCTTC. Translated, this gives CASSYHGRQGAKGDWRPPYGYTF.